The rows below give T cell receptor beta chains drawn from one sample of a study of shared clonotypes between healthy human individuals. The protocol was immunoSEQ multiplex PCR, while the TCRdb copy is restricted to in-frame clones and leaves out a portion. This sample has about 2.1 million clones, with approximately 94% found just once. Material: naive CD8+ T cells from PBMCs. The receptors here all came from a man between 18 and 29 years old in good health. Some clones in this sample may be carry-over from other donors' samples. Both conserved end residues are part of each CDR3. The D gene is left open where the match is weak. The size of a clone is reported for some rows only, either as once, few or many, or as a class for expanded clones.

d_gene: TRBD1; j_gene: TRBJ2-2; abundance: NA; v_gene: TRBV27; CDR3nt: TGTGCCAGCAGCTTATATCCGGGACAGGCAAGAACCGGGGAGCTGTTTTTT; CDR3aa: CASSLYPGQARTGELFF
d_gene: TRBD1; j_gene: TRBJ2-7; abundance: NA; v_gene: TRBV28; CDR3nt: TGTGCCAGCAGGACCCCGGGGACAGGGACCTACGAGCAGTACTTC; CDR3aa: CASRTPGTGTYEQYF
d_gene: TRBD1; j_gene: TRBJ1-1; abundance: once; v_gene: TRBV9; CDR3nt: TGTGCCAGCAGCGTTCGACAGGGGAAGGGGAACACTGAAGCTTTCTTT; CDR3aa: CASSVRQGKGNTEAFF
d_gene: TRBD1; j_gene: TRBJ2-5; abundance: NA; v_gene: TRBV5-4; CDR3nt: TGTGCCAGCAGACCACTCCGGGACAGGGACGAGACCCAGTACTTC; CDR3aa: CASRPLRDRDETQYF
d_gene: TRBD2; j_gene: TRBJ2-7; abundance: once; v_gene: TRBV7-6; CDR3nt: TGTGCCAGCAGCTCAGACCCCCTAGCGGGAGGCTCCTACGAGCAGTACTTC; CDR3aa: CASSSDPLAGGSYEQYF
d_gene: NA; j_gene: TRBJ1-4; abundance: NA; v_gene: TRBV19; CDR3nt: TGTGCCAGTAGTAACGATCAGGGGTCCGAAAAACTGTTTTTT; CDR3aa: CASSNDQGSEKLFF
d_gene: TRBD1; j_gene: TRBJ2-2; abundance: once; v_gene: TRBV6-5; CDR3nt: TGTGCCAGTTCTCGGACAGGGGACACCGGGGAGCTGTTTTTT; CDR3aa: CASSRTGDTGELFF
d_gene: NA; j_gene: TRBJ1-3; abundance: NA; v_gene: TRBV6-5; CDR3nt: TGTGCCAGCAGTCTCCGCACAGCGGGAAACACCATATATTTT; CDR3aa: CASSLRTAGNTIYF
d_gene: NA; j_gene: TRBJ2-7; abundance: NA; v_gene: TRBV27; CDR3nt: TGTGCCAGCAGTCCGGTCGTGAGGGGATACGAGCAGTACTTC; CDR3aa: CASSPVVRGYEQYF
d_gene: NA; j_gene: TRBJ2-7; abundance: NA; v_gene: TRBV27; CDR3nt: TGTGCCAGCAGCCAACTCCTAGCTGGGCTCTCCTACGAGCAGTACTTC; CDR3aa: CASSQLLAGLSYEQYF
d_gene: NA; j_gene: TRBJ1-4; abundance: NA; v_gene: TRBV9; CDR3nt: TGTGCCAGCAGCGTAGTGGGCTCTCTCGGTGAAAAACTGTTTTTT; CDR3aa: CASSVVGSLGEKLFF
d_gene: TRBD1; j_gene: TRBJ2-7; abundance: NA; v_gene: TRBV6-1; CDR3nt: TGTGCCAGCAGTGATCGTGGGACAGTAAGGAGCGAGCAGTACTTC; CDR3aa: CASSDRGTVRSEQYF
d_gene: TRBD2; j_gene: TRBJ2-5; abundance: NA; v_gene: TRBV27; CDR3nt: TGTGCCAGCAGTCCCCTCGCCAGCGGGGGGGCGAAAGAGACCCAGTACTTC; CDR3aa: CASSPLASGGAKETQYF
d_gene: NA; j_gene: TRBJ1-1; abundance: once; v_gene: TRBV27; CDR3nt: TGTGCCAGCAGTTCCACCACCATGGGGTCCGTCACTGAAGCTTTCTTT; CDR3aa: CASSSTTMGSVTEAFF
d_gene: NA; j_gene: TRBJ2-7; abundance: NA; v_gene: TRBV9; CDR3nt: TGTGCCAGCAGCGCCGGTAGGAGCTCCTACGAGCAGTACTTC; CDR3aa: CASSAGRSSYEQYF
d_gene: TRBD2; j_gene: TRBJ2-3; abundance: NA; v_gene: TRBV27; CDR3nt: TGTGCCAGCAGTTCTCGGACTAGCGGGAGGCGGGGAGATACGCAGTATTTT; CDR3aa: CASSSRTSGRRGDTQYF
d_gene: NA; j_gene: TRBJ1-1; abundance: NA; v_gene: TRBV7-9; CDR3nt: TGTGCCAGCAGCTTAGGGGGTCGGGGGCCTGAAGCTTTCTTT; CDR3aa: CASSLGGRGPEAFF
d_gene: NA; j_gene: TRBJ2-1; abundance: NA; v_gene: TRBV7-2; CDR3nt: TGTGCCAGCAGCTTTCAGGTCTACAATGAGCAGTTCTTC; CDR3aa: CASSFQVYNEQFF
d_gene: NA; j_gene: TRBJ1-1; abundance: few; v_gene: TRBV30; CDR3nt: TGTGCCTGGAGTGTCTCTTTCGAAGCTTTCTTT; CDR3aa: CAWSVSFEAFF
d_gene: NA; j_gene: TRBJ1-1; abundance: NA; v_gene: TRBV7-3; CDR3nt: TGTGCCAGCAGCTCATCGGGGGACACTGAAGCTTTCTTT; CDR3aa: CASSSSGDTEAFF
d_gene: NA; j_gene: TRBJ2-7; abundance: NA; v_gene: TRBV7-9; CDR3nt: TGTGCCAGCAGCTTAGGGCGGCGCTCCTACGAGCAGTACTTC; CDR3aa: CASSLGRRSYEQYF
d_gene: NA; j_gene: TRBJ2-3; abundance: NA; v_gene: TRBV11-2; CDR3nt: TGTGCCAGCAGCTTAGGGTTAGACACAGATACGCAGTATTTT; CDR3aa: CASSLGLDTDTQYF
d_gene: TRBD1; j_gene: TRBJ2-1; abundance: NA; v_gene: TRBV5-1; CDR3nt: TGCGCCAGTGGGACAGCAGGCTACAATGAGCAGTTCTTC; CDR3aa: CASGTAGYNEQFF
d_gene: NA; j_gene: TRBJ1-5; abundance: NA; v_gene: TRBV27; CDR3nt: TGTGCCAGCAGTTTCCAGGGACCTAATCAGCCCCAGCATTTT; CDR3aa: CASSFQGPNQPQHF
d_gene: TRBD2; j_gene: TRBJ2-1; abundance: NA; v_gene: TRBV19; CDR3nt: TGTGCCAGTAGTGTACCGGGACTAGCGCCACCCGAGGGGAATGAGCAGTTCTTC; CDR3aa: CASSVPGLAPPEGNEQFF
d_gene: NA; j_gene: TRBJ2-1; abundance: NA; v_gene: TRBV20-1; CDR3nt: TGCAGTGCCCCGACCCTACCAGAGCAGTTCTTC; CDR3aa: CSAPTLPEQFF
d_gene: NA; j_gene: TRBJ2-7; abundance: once; v_gene: TRBV7-3; CDR3nt: TGTGCCAGCAGCCCTCGCAGGGGACTGAGCTCCTACGAGCAGTACTTC; CDR3aa: CASSPRRGLSSYEQYF
d_gene: NA; j_gene: TRBJ1-1; abundance: few; v_gene: TRBV11-3; CDR3nt: TGTGCCAGCAGCTTAGACCCGAACACTGAAGCTTTCTTT; CDR3aa: CASSLDPNTEAFF
d_gene: TRBD2; j_gene: TRBJ2-1; abundance: NA; v_gene: TRBV7-9; CDR3nt: TGTGCCAGCAGCTTGAACAGACTAGCAAGGGATGAGCAGTTCTTC; CDR3aa: CASSLNRLARDEQFF
d_gene: NA; j_gene: TRBJ1-1; abundance: NA; v_gene: TRBV19; CDR3nt: TGTGCCAGTAATCGGGGTTTGCCCACTGAAGCTTTCTTT; CDR3aa: CASNRGLPTEAFF
d_gene: TRBD2; j_gene: TRBJ2-3; abundance: NA; v_gene: TRBV7-9; CDR3nt: TGTGCCAGCAGCCAGCTTATCCTTTGGCGGGAGTCCACAGATACGCAGTATTTT; CDR3aa: CASSQLILWRESTDTQYF
d_gene: NA; j_gene: TRBJ2-7; abundance: NA; v_gene: TRBV19; CDR3nt: TGTGCCAGTAGTTTCACACACAGGGACCACTCCTACGAGCAGTACTTC; CDR3aa: CASSFTHRDHSYEQYF
d_gene: NA; j_gene: TRBJ2-5; abundance: NA; v_gene: TRBV7-8; CDR3nt: TGTGCCAGCAGCTCCGAAGAGACCCAGTACTTC; CDR3aa: CASSSEETQYF
d_gene: NA; j_gene: TRBJ1-5; abundance: NA; v_gene: TRBV18; CDR3nt: TGTGCCAGCTCACTGGGCGGTTACAGACATTATAGCAATCAGCCCCAGCATTTT; CDR3aa: CASSLGGYRHYSNQPQHF
d_gene: NA; j_gene: TRBJ2-3; abundance: once; v_gene: TRBV4-2; CDR3nt: TGTGCCAGCAGCCAAGGAGGGGATACGCAGTATTTT; CDR3aa: CASSQGGDTQYF
d_gene: NA; j_gene: TRBJ1-5; abundance: few; v_gene: TRBV30; CDR3nt: TGTGCCTGGAGCGGCAGCGTCAATCAGCCCCAGCATTTT; CDR3aa: CAWSGSVNQPQHF
d_gene: NA; j_gene: TRBJ2-2; abundance: NA; v_gene: TRBV27; CDR3nt: TGTGCCAGCAGTTTCGGAAGGACCGGGGAGCTGTTTTTT; CDR3aa: CASSFGRTGELFF
d_gene: NA; j_gene: TRBJ2-7; abundance: once; v_gene: TRBV25-1; CDR3nt: TGTGCCAGCAGTGAATTTACTGGGTCGGGTTCGTACTTC; CDR3aa: CASSEFTGSGSYF
d_gene: TRBD2; j_gene: TRBJ2-5; abundance: NA; v_gene: TRBV27; CDR3nt: TGTGCCAGCAGTTTATCCCGACTAGCGGGAGGGCCCGTCCAAGAGACCCAGTACTTC; CDR3aa: CASSLSRLAGGPVQETQYF
d_gene: NA; j_gene: TRBJ2-2; abundance: NA; v_gene: TRBV7-6; CDR3nt: TGTGCCAGCAGGGTAGAGTGGGACACCGGGGAGCTGTTTTTT; CDR3aa: CASRVEWDTGELFF
d_gene: NA; j_gene: TRBJ2-7; abundance: NA; v_gene: TRBV28; CDR3nt: TGTGCCAGCAGTTTATATGGCGGGATCTACGAGCAGTACTTC; CDR3aa: CASSLYGGIYEQYF
d_gene: NA; j_gene: TRBJ2-7; abundance: NA; v_gene: TRBV28; CDR3nt: TGTGCCAGCAGTTCTATCAGCTACGAGCAGTACTTC; CDR3aa: CASSSISYEQYF
d_gene: NA; j_gene: TRBJ1-1; abundance: NA; v_gene: TRBV10-3; CDR3nt: TGTGCCATCAGTGACTTGTCTTACAGGAAAGCTGAAGCTTTCTTT; CDR3aa: CAISDLSYRKAEAFF
d_gene: TRBD1; j_gene: TRBJ1-1; abundance: NA; v_gene: TRBV5-4; CDR3nt: TGTGCCAGCACCCAGCCCCAAGGACAGGTATCTGAAGCTTTCTTT; CDR3aa: CASTQPQGQVSEAFF
d_gene: TRBD1; j_gene: TRBJ1-5; abundance: NA; v_gene: TRBV5-6; CDR3nt: TGTGCCAGCAGTGACGGGACAGGGGGTTTTAGGCCCCAGCATTTT; CDR3aa: CASSDGTGGFRPQHF
d_gene: NA; j_gene: TRBJ1-2; abundance: NA; v_gene: TRBV20-1; CDR3nt: TGCAGTGCTTCCTATGGCTACACCTTC; CDR3aa: CSASYGYTF